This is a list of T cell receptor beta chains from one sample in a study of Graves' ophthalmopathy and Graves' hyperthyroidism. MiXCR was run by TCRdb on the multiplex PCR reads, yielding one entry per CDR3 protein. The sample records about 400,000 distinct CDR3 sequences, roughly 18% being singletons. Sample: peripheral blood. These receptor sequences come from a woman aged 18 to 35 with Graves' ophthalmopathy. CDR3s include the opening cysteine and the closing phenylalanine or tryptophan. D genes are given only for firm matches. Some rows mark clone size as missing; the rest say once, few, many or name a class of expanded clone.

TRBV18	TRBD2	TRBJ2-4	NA	TGTGCCAGCTCACCAGGACTAGCGGGCTCCCCGGGAGGCAAAAACATTCAGTACTTC	CASSPGLAGSPGGKNIQYF
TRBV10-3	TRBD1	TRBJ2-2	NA	TGTGCCATCAGGAATAGACAGGGAAACACCGGGGAGCTGTTTTTT	CAIRNRQGNTGELFF
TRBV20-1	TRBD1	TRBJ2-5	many	TGCAGTGCTAGAGACGGGGACAGCCAAGAGACCCAGTACTTC	CSARDGDSQETQYF
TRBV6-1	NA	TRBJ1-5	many	TGTGCCAGCAGGGACGGGGTTACCAATCAGCCCCAGCATTTT	CASRDGVTNQPQHF
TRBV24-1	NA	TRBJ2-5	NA	TGTGCCACCAGTGACCCAGGGATAGAGACCCAGTACTTC	CATSDPGIETQYF
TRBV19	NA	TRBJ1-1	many	TGTGCCAGTAGTTCGAACCCCTGGAACACTGAAGCTTTCTTT	CASSSNPWNTEAFF
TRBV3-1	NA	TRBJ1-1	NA	TGTGCCAGCAGCCCCCTCATGTGGACCGGTGGCACTGAAGCTTTCTTT	CASSPLMWTGGTEAFF
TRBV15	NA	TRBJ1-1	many	TGTGCCACCAGCCCGTATACAGGGAGGCTCACTGAAGCTTTCTTT	CATSPYTGRLTEAFF
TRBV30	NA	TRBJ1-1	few	TGTGCCTGGAGTGTCGCGGGGGTGAACACTGAAGCTTTCTTT	CAWSVAGVNTEAFF
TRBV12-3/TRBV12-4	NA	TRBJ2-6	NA	TGTGCCAGCAGGATCTCCTCTGGGGCCAACGTCCTGACTTTC	CASRISSGANVLTF
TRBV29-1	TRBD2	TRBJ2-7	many	TGCAGCGTTGAACCAGCGGGACTCCCCTACGAGCAGTACTTC	CSVEPAGLPYEQYF
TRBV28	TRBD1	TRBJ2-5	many	TGTGCCAGCATAGAATACAGGGGCGGGGAGACCCAGTACTTC	CASIEYRGGETQYF
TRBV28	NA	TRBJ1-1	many	TGTGCCAGCAGCCCGGGGGGGGAGCACACTGAAGCTTTCTTT	CASSPGGEHTEAFF
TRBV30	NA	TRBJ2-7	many	TGTGCCTGGAGTGGCCGGGTCCTCCATTCGTACGAGCAGTACTTC	CAWSGRVLHSYEQYF
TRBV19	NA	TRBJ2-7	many	TGTGCCAGTAGTATGGGGCGGGGAAGCTCCTACGAGCAGTACTTC	CASSMGRGSSYEQYF
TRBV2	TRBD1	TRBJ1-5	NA	TGTGCCAGCAGTTTCTCGACAGGGCTTTGGGGCAATCAGCCCCAGCATTTT	CASSFSTGLWGNQPQHF
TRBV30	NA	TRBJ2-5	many	TGTGCCTGGTCCGGGCTGGGAGAAGAGACCCAGTACTTC	CAWSGLGEETQYF
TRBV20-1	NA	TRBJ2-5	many	TGCAGTGCTAGAGACCGACCATTGGAGACCCAGTACTTC	CSARDRPLETQYF
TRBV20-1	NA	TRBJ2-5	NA	TGCAGTGCTAGAGATTTTCGGGGAGAGACCCAGTACTTC	CSARDFRGETQYF
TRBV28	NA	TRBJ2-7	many	TGTGCCACCCCGTGCCACAGAGATTGTCGCTACGAGCAGTACTTC	CATPCHRDCRYEQYF
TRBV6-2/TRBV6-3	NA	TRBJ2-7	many	TGTGCCAGCAGTTACCGTGCAGGCCCTGTTTACGAGCAGTACTTC	CASSYRAGPVYEQYF
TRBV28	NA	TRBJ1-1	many	TGTGCCAGCAAACCGTACGGGGTATCCGAAGCTTTCTTT	CASKPYGVSEAFF
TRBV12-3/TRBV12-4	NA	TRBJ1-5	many	TGTGCCAGCAGTTTAGTTTCGGGGAATCAGCCCCAGCATTTT	CASSLVSGNQPQHF
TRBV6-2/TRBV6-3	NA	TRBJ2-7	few	TGTGCCAGCAGTTACTCCTGGGGTAGGGTCGAGCAGTACTTC	CASSYSWGRVEQYF
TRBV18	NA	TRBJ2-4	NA	TGTGCCAGCTCACCCCCCCAAAACATTCAGTACTTC	CASSPPQNIQYF
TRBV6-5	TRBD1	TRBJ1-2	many	TGTGCCAGCAGTTACTTGGGACAGGGGTCCGGCTACACCTTC	CASSYLGQGSGYTF
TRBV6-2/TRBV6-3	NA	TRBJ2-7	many	TGTGCCAGCAGTTACACTCGAGGCCGGAACGAGCAGTACTTC	CASSYTRGRNEQYF
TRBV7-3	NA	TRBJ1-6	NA	TGTGCCAGCAGCTTAAGCCCGACAGATTCACCCCTCCACTTT	CASSLSPTDSPLHF
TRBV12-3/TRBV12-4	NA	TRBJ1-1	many	TGTGCCAGCAGTTTAGGGATCGAAGCTTTCTTT	CASSLGIEAFF
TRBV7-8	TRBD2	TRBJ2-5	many	TGTGCCAGCAGCTTAGAGACTAGCGGGGGGGCGCTGAAGACCCAGTACTTC	CASSLETSGGALKTQYF
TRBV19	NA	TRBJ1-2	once	TGTGCCAGTAGTAAACCGGGACGGAACTATGGCTACACCTTC	CASSKPGRNYGYTF
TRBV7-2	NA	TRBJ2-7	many	TGTGCCAGCAGCTTAGTCCCAGGGCTCCGCGACGAGCAGTACTTC	CASSLVPGLRDEQYF
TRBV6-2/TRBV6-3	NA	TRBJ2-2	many	TGTGCCAGCAGTTACCGGACAGCCGGGGAGCTGTTTTTT	CASSYRTAGELFF
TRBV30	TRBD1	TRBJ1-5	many	TGTGCCTGGAGTACCGGACAGGGTCGGAGCAATCAGCCCCAGCATTTT	CAWSTGQGRSNQPQHF
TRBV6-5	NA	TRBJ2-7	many	TGTGCCAGCAGTTACTCGATCGCAACCTCTTACGAGCAGTACTTC	CASSYSIATSYEQYF
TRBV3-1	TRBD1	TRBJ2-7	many	TGTGCCAGCAGCCAAGCAGGGGGCGGGTACGAGCAGTACTTC	CASSQAGGGYEQYF
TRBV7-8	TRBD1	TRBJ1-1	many	TGTGCCAGCAGCTTCGCCAGGGGGCTCCGAAATACTAGAGGCACTGAAGCTTTCTTT	CASSFARGLRNTRGTEAFF
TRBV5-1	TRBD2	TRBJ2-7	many	TGCGCCAGCAGCCCCCTGCGGCGGGAGAGCTCCTACGAGCAGTACTTC	CASSPLRRESSYEQYF
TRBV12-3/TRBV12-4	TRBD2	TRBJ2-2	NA	TGTGCCAGCAAACTTAGCGGGAGGTACACCGGGGAGCTGTTTTTT	CASKLSGRYTGELFF
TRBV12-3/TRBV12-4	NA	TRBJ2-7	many	TGTGCCAGCAGTTTATTTTCCGACGAGCAGTACTTC	CASSLFSDEQYF
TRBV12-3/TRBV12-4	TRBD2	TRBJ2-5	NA	TGTGCCAGCAGGAACCTAGCGGCACTTACGGAGACCCAGTACTTC	CASRNLAALTETQYF